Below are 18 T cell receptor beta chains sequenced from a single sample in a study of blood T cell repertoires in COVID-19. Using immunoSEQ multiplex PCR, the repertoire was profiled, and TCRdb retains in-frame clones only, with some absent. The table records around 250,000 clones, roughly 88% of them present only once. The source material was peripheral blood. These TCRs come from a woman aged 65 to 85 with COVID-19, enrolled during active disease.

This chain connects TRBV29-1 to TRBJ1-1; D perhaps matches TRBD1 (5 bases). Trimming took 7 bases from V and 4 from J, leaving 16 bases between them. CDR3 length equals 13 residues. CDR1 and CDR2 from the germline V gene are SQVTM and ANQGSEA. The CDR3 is CSASGDGTTEAFF. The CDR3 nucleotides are TGCAGCGCCTCGGGGGACGGTACCACTGAAGCTTTCTTT.

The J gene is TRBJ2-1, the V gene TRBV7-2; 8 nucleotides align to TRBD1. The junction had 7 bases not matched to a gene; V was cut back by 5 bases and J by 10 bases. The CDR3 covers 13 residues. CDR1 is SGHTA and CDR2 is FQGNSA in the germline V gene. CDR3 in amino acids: CASSHLRGLEQFF. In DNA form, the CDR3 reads TGTGCCAGCAGCCACCTCAGGGGGCTAGAGCAGTTCTTC.

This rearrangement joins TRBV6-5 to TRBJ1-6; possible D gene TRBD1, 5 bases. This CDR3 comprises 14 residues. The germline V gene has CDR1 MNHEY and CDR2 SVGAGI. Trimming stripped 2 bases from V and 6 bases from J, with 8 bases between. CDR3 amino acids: CASSYGDSNSPLHF. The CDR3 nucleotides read TGTGCCAGCAGTTACGGGGACTCTAATTCACCCCTCCACTTT.

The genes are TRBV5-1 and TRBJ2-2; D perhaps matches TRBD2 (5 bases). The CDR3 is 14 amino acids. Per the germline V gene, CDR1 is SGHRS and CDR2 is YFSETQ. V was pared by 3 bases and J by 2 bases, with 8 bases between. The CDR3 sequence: CASSYGVNTGELFF. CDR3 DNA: TGCGCCAGCAGCTACGGGGTCAACACCGGGGAGCTGTTTTTT.

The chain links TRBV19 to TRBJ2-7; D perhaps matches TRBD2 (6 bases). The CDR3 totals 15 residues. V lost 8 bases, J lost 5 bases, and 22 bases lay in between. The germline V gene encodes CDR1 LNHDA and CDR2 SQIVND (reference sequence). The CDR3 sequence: CASRPLGGISHEQYF. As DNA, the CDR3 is TGTGCCAGTCGGCCGCTAGGAGGGATTAGCCACGAGCAGTACTTC.

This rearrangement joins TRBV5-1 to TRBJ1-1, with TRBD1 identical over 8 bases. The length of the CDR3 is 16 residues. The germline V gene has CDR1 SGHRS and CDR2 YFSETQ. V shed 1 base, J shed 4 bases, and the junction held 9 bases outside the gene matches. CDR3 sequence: CASSLSDTGGLTEAFF. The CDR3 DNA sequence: TGCGCCAGCAGCTTGTCGGATACAGGGGGACTCACTGAAGCTTTCTTT.

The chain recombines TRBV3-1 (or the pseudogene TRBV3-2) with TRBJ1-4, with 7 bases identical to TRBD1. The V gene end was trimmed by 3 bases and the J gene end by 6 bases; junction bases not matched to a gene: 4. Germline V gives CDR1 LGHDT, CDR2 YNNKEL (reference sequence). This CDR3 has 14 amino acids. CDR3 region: CASSHRGKDEKLFF. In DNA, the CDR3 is TGTGCCAGCAGCCACAGGGGGAAGGATGAAAAACTGTTTTTT.

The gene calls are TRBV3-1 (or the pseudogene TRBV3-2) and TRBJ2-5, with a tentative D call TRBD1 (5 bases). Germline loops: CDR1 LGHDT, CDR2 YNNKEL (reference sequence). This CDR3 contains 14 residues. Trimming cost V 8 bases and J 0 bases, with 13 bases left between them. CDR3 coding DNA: TGTGCCAGCGTCCCCCAGGGCTACCAAGAGACCCAGTACTTC. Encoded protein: CASVPQGYQETQYF.

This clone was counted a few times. CDR3 coding DNA: TGTGCCAGCAATACAGGGGTCGGAAACACCATATATTTT. This translates into CASNTGVGNTIYF. The chain recombines TRBV28 with TRBJ1-3, with 7 nucleotides matching TRBD1. The CDR3 length is 13 residues. Looked up from germline, CDR1 is MDHEN and CDR2 is SYDVKM. Germline trimming cut 7 bases from V and 4 bases from J; bases unmatched to any gene: 4.

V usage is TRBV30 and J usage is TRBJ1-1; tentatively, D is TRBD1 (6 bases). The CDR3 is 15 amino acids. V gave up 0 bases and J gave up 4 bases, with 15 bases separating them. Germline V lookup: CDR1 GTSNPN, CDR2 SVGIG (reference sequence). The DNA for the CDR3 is TGTGCCTGGAGTGTACGGGGGGCGCGGGTCACTGAAGCTTTCTTT. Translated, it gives CAWSVRGARVTEAFF.

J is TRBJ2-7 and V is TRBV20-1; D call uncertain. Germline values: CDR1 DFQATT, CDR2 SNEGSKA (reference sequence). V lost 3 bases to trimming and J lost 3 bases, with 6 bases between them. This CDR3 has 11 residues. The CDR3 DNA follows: TGCAGTGCTAGCCCCAGCTACGAGCAGTACTTC. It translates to CSASPSYEQYF.

CDR3 sequence reads: CASSRDRGQGEKLFF. The CDR3 DNA sequence: TGTGCCAGCAGTCGCGACAGGGGGCAGGGGGAAAAACTGTTTTTT. The chain couples TRBV6-5 to TRBJ1-4, with 10 positions matching TRBD1. The CDR3 covers 15 residues. J was trimmed by 8 bases and V by 5 bases; bases with no gene match: 8. Germline-derived CDR1 and CDR2 are MNHEY and SVGAGI.

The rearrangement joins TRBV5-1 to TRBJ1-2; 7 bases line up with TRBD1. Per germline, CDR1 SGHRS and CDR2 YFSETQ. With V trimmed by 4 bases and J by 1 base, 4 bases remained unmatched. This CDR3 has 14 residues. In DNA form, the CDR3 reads TGCGCCAGCAGCCCTCAGGGGGATAACTATGGCTACACCTTC. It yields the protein CASSPQGDNYGYTF.

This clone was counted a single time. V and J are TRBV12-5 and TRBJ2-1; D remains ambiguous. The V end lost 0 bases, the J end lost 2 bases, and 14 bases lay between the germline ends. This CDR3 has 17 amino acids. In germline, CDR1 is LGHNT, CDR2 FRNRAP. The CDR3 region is CASGLVRIGGTYNEQFF. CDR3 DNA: TGTGCTAGTGGTTTGGTACGAATCGGCGGAACCTACAATGAGCAGTTCTTC.

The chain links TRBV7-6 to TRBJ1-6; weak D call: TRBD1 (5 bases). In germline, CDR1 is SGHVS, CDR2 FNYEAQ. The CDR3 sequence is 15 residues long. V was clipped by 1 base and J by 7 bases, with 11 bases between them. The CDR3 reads CASSLEGTENSPLHF. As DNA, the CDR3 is TGTGCCAGCAGCTTAGAAGGGACTGAGAATTCACCCCTCCACTTT.

CDR3 in DNA: TGTGCCAGCAGCCGAGCCCGGACAGGATCCTATGGCTACACCTTC. Translation gives CASSRARTGSYGYTF. The V and J genes are TRBV4-2 and TRBJ1-2, with 7 bases that match TRBD1. Germline V gene lookup returns CDR1 LGHNA and CDR2 YNFKEQ. J gave up 4 bases and V 4 bases, and 9 bases lay outside the gene matches. The CDR3 spans 15 residues.

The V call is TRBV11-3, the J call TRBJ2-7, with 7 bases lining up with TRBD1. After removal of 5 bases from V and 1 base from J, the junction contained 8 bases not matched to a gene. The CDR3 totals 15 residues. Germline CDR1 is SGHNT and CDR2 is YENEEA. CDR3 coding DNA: TGTGCCAGCAGCCCAGGGGGACGGGCGTCCTACGAGCAGTACTTC. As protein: CASSPGGRASYEQYF.

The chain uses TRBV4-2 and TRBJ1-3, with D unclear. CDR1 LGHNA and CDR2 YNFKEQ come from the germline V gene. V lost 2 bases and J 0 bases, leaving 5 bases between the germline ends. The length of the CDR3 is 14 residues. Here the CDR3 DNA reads TGTGCCAGCAGCCAACTGTCCTCTGGAAACACCATATATTTT. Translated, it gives CASSQLSSGNTIYF.